Detailed here is one TCR beta chain. No antigen is known for it. No base-level quality is on record; no much larger clone is a single base apart. The sample belongs to a study of blood T cell repertoires in COVID-19 (dated by TCRdb to 2018 to 2021). Regarding the research as a whole: Samples from collaborators originated in the United States, Italy and Spain and spanned both the acute and convalescent phases of COVID-19. A freely available public database, intended as a resource for researchers studying the immune response to SARS-CoV-2, is where the repertoires were released. The material from the prospective study consisted of cDNA or gDNA derived from T cells, B-cell-depleted T cells, or PBMCs. HLA class I and class II types, where available, came from metadata supplied by the sample provider rather than from assay-based typing. The sample metadata nearly always contained a de-identified subject ID, COVID-19 status, age in years and sex. Subjects who had been exposed to COVID-19, were actively infected with it, or had recovered from it provided the deeply sampled blood TCRbeta repertoires that made up the dataset. Samples came from the ongoing ImmuneRACE study (first 160 participants) plus 1,254 subjects from 6 global collaborators.

In the prospective study, participants were about 18 to 100 years old, resided in approximately 25 geographic areas of the United States, and were enrolled through a virtual design. In the prospective study, cohorts were assigned on the basis of participant-reported clinical history obtained from a screening survey and a study questionnaire. Exposed participants had been in contact with someone with a PCR-confirmed or clinician-diagnosed COVID-19 case within 2 weeks of study entry. Each participant in the prospective study had whole blood, serum and a nasopharyngeal or oropharyngeal swab collected by mobile phlebotomists. Prospective study participants could optionally give additional blood draws and questionnaires over an approximately two-month period. Prospective study blood samples were shipped either frozen or at room temperature before DNA extraction. The CDR3 numbers 14 residues from cysteine through phenylalanine. Solely the CDR3 DNA is kept, with 42 bases framed from the first base. The germline V end is reduced by 4 bases and the J end by 6 bases; junction bases left unmatched: 9. For CDR1 and CDR2, the germline V gene lists MNHEY and SVGAGI.

The immunoSEQ Assay, a bias-controlled multiplex PCR, was used to amplify TCRbeta CDR3 regions from genomic DNA. The published analysis was carried out like this. Nucleated cell counts per sample were estimated from amplification of reference gene primers within the assay. Sequence reads were collapsed and filtered to measure the absolute abundance of every unique TCRbeta CDR3 rearrangement. For each sample, productive Simpson clonality was calculated as the square root of Simpson's diversity index over productive rearrangements. This is the immuneACCESS table as TCRdb keeps it, with only in-frame sequences that have V and J called. A part of the clones is gone; compared with another copy, unresolved V genes explain less than half, and the rest is unexplained. V, J and clone size were drawn from that table, and D and trimming were deduced from the DNA. Across this sample there are approximately 250,000 clones, with approximately 88% seen only once. The ten most abundant clones make up 2.5% to 3.5% of the sample.

What the study reported, not specific to this receptor: How much clinical and demographic metadata was included differed by source and by participant, and the metadata was provided uncurated.

The chain is encoded by TRBV6-5 joined to TRBJ2-7; 7 middle bases align to TRBD1. Source material: PBMCs or T cells enriched from blood (not recorded which). The source is a woman in her thirties or forties who had been exposed to COVID-19. Here the CDR3 is given as CASSSTDRSGEQYF. The nucleotide sequence reads as follows: TGTGCCAGCAGTTCAACGGACAGGTCTGGCGAGCAGTACTTC.